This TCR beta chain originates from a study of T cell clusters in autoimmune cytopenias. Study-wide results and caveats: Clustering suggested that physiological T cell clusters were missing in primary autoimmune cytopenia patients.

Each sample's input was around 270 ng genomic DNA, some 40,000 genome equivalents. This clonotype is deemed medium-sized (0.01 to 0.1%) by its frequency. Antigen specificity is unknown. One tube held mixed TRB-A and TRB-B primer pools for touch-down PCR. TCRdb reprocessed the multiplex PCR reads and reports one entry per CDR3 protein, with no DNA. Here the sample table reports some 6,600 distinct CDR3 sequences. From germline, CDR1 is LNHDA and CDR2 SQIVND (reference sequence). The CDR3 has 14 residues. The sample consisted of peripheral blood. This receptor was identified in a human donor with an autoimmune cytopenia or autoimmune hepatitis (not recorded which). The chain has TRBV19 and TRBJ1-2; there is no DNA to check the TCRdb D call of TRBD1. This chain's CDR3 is CASSSIGTIYGYTF.